This T cell receptor (beta chain) was captured in a study of blood T cell repertoires in COVID-19. Across the study: Samples of COVID-19 (acute and convalescent) were obtained from the United States, Italy and Spain.

Per the original data handling: Researchers report that nucleated cell counts were estimated from reference gene primer amplification. Profiling relied on immunoSEQ multiplex PCR, and the TCRdb table lists in-frame clones only, not all of them. V and J calls and clone size follow that table, whereas D and trimming were derived from the DNA. The top ten hold 3% to 3.5% of the sample, which has some 250,000 clones, about 80% seen once. CDR1 and CDR2 from the germline V gene are KGHSH and LQKENI. Between the trimmed V and J ends, which lost 8 bases and 6 bases, there was a span of 17 bases. The length of the CDR3 is 15 residues. This clone showed up just once.

The V and J genes are TRBV18 and TRBJ1-6; the D gene is possibly TRBD1 (6 bases). Sequenced: peripheral blood. This receptor was taken from an elderly woman with acute or convalescent COVID-19. CDR3: CASTEQGTLNSPLHF. In DNA, the CDR3 is TGTGCCAGCACGGAACAGGGTACACTTAATTCACCCCTCCACTTT.